This TCR beta chain was documented in a study of blood T cells in healthy people across ages. A second PCR of roughly 7 to 11 cycles used a sample-barcoded 5' primer and a J-beta primer mix. Each cDNA molecule was tagged by a template-switch adaptor that had 12 random nucleotides. Researchers report that each sample yielded at least 3 million CDR3-containing paired-end reads. Via MiXCR, TCRdb re-called the 5' RACE reads, giving one row per CDR3 protein. The sample consists of about 1.4 million distinct CDR3 sequences, almost 60% of them appearing once. Material for sequencing was blood. The receptor comes from a man between 18 and 35 years old in good health.

CDR3 sequence (DNA): TGTGCCAGCACCCCCCTGGGAGCTAATGAAAAACTGTTTTTT. The encoded protein is CASTPLGANEKLFF. The chain uses TRBV6-4 and TRBJ1-4; no definite D call. CDR1 is MRHNA and CDR2 is SNTAGT in the germline V gene. Trimming took off 7 bases at V and 3 bases at J, with 12 bases between the two ends. The CDR3 spans 14 residues.